Following are 18 T cell receptor beta chains from one sample sequenced in a study of CD8+CD57+ T cells in acquired aplastic anemia. TCR beta VDJ and CDR3 profiling used genomic DNA as template. TCRdb itself ran the reads through MiXCR, one entry per CDR3 protein. The profile shows just over 400,000 distinct CDR3 sequences, about 70% of them singletons. The sample taken for sequencing was sorted CD4+, CD8+, or CD8+CD57+ T cells (not recorded which) from PBMCs. Receptor source: a human donor in good health, serving as a control.

The chain employs TRBV7-2 and TRBJ2-7, with D possibly TRBD2 on 6 matching bases. The CDR3 runs to 16 residues. V was cut by 0 bases and J by 10 bases, with 22 bases left in between. Germline V CDR1 and CDR2: SGHTA, FQGNSA. CDR3: CASSLATSSHTHYQYF. The CDR3 coding sequence is TGTGCCAGCAGCTTAGCAACTAGCTCCCATACGCACTATCAGTACTTC.

The genes are TRBV18 and TRBJ1-1; 11 nucleotides line up with TRBD1. V lost 8 bases, J lost 10 bases, and 6 bases stayed unmatched. The germline gives CDR1 KGHSH, CDR2 LQKENI. The CDR3 spans 12 residues. CDR3: CASSGGTGGAFF. In DNA form, the CDR3 reads TGTGCCAGCAGCGGCGGGACAGGGGGAGCTTTCTTT.

In DNA, the CDR3 is TGTGCCAGCAGACCGGGACAGGAGTTGGGCAATGAGCAGTATTTT. It translates to CASRPGQELGNEQYF. J is TRBJ2-3 and V is TRBV12-3 or TRBV12-4; 8 nucleotides align to TRBD1. The J segment lost 11 bases and the V segment lost 6 bases, leaving 16 bases of the junction unmatched. There are 15 residues in the CDR3.

This clonotype has a single count. The rearrangement joins TRBV9 to TRBJ2-2; D perhaps matches TRBD2 (6 bases). Germline CDR1 SGDLS, CDR2 YYNGEE. The V gene lost 1 base and the J gene lost 12 bases, with 19 bases spanning the gap. This CDR3 spans 15 amino acids. The CDR3 loop is CASSVWRGTDTQLFF. CDR3 bases: TGTGCCAGCAGCGTATGGCGGGGAACAGATACGCAGCTGTTTTTT.

The chain has TRBV9 and TRBJ1-3, with TRBD1 matching 7 bases. Germline V CDR1 and CDR2: SGDLS, YYNGEE. Trimming took 4 bases from V and 8 from J; bases not matched to a gene: 9. This CDR3 spans 14 amino acids. The CDR3 spells CASSPTGDGYTIYF. The DNA for the CDR3 is TGTGCCAGCAGCCCAACAGGGGACGGCTACACCATATATTTT.

In the case of this clonotype: At one boundary the junction diverges from the germline segment, which might be a read error. The V gene is TRBV5-1, the J gene TRBJ2-5; a possible D gene is TRBD1 (5 bases). This CDR3 spans 13 amino acids. The V gene's germline CDR1 is SGHRS and CDR2 YFSETQ. CDR3 amino acids: CASSLGLQEAQYF. The CDR3 nucleotides are TGTGCCAGCAGCTTGGGGCTTCAAGAGGCCCAGTACTTC.

J is TRBJ1-1 and V is TRBV7-9; D uncertain. CDR3 size: 14 residues. V lost 2 bases, J lost 3 bases, and 10 bases lay in between. CDR1 is SEHNR, CDR2 FQNEAQ, per germline (reference sequence). This CDR3 reads CASSLTPMDTEAFF. The CDR3 DNA reads TGTGCCAGCAGCTTAACACCCATGGACACTGAAGCTTTCTTT.

Regarding this clonotype: Given the absence of the conserved phenylalanine or tryptophan at the CDR3 end, a read error is likely. It is unclear where the CDR3 begins or ends on the DNA, so no DNA is shown, and the CDR3 is as TCRdb lists it. This CDR3 is CASSPRTPGDPRL. This chain connects TRBV7-6 to TRBJ2-5; the table's D call, TRBD1, has no DNA check behind it. Both ends counted, the CDR3 spans 13 residues. The germline V gene encodes CDR1 SGHVS and CDR2 FNYEAQ.

V usage is TRBV19 and J usage is TRBJ1-5; 8 positions agree with TRBD1. From germline, CDR1 is LNHDA and CDR2 SQIVND (reference sequence). J was trimmed by 6 bases and V by 6 bases; bases with no gene match: 10. This CDR3 has 15 residues. The CDR3 coding sequence is TGTGCCAGTAGCCTTGACAGGGGATCTGGTCAGCCCCAGCATTTT. The encoded protein is CASSLDRGSGQPQHF.

In its sample, this clonotype was seen many times. The rearrangement joins TRBV3-1 to TRBJ2-6; D ambiguous. The germline gives CDR1 LGHDT, CDR2 YNNKEL (reference sequence). This CDR3 is built from 15 residues. The V and J ends lost 3 bases and 0 bases respectively, with 6 bases between them. The CDR3 sequence is CASSQPYSGANVLTF. For the CDR3, the DNA is TGTGCCAGCAGCCAGCCTTACTCTGGGGCCAACGTCCTGACTTTC.

The chain recombines TRBV2 with TRBJ2-5; TRBD1 agrees at 7 bases. CDR3 length: 14 residues. The ends lost 6 bases at V and 4 bases at J; junction bases unmatched: 8. In germline, CDR1 is SNHLY, CDR2 FYNNEI. CDR3 residues: CASRPGTARETQYF. CDR3 DNA: TGTGCCAGCAGGCCCGGGACAGCCCGAGAGACCCAGTACTTC.

As for this clonotype: The missing conserved phenylalanine or tryptophan at the end of this CDR3 makes a read error likely. Because the CDR3's place on the DNA is in doubt, the DNA is left out and the CDR3 is given as listed by TCRdb. This chain links TRBV7-2 with TRBJ1-4. Germline V gene lookup returns CDR1 SGHTA and CDR2 FQGNSA. The CDR3 spans 13 amino acids, including both terminal residues. The CDR3: CASRAQTNEQLFV.

This clonotype was detected only once. At one boundary the junction diverges from the germline segment, which might be a read error. Here the CDR3 reads CASSLNYLNERLFF. The CDR3 DNA follows: TGTGCCAGCAGCTTAAATTACCTTAATGAAAGACTGTTTTTT. This chain connects TRBV7-3 to TRBJ1-4; D not certain. Germline V gene data show CDR1 as SGHTA and CDR2 as FQGTGA. The CDR3 loop spans 14 amino acids. The whole variable domain, remainder taken from reference TRBV7-3 and TRBJ1-4, is GAGVSQTPSNKVTEKGKYVELRCDPISGHTALYWYRQSLGQGPEFLIYFQGTGAADDSGLPNDRFFAVRPEGSVSTLKIQRTERGDSAVYLCASSLNYLNERLFFGSGTQLSVL.

In its sample, this clonotype was seen once. Possible read error: a much larger clone is one base away. The CDR3 sequence: CASSQPRIGMNGYTF. The CDR3 coding sequence is TGTGCCAGCAGCCAACCCCGGATAGGGATGAATGGCTACACCTTC. This sequence joins TRBV3-1 and TRBJ1-2; D remains ambiguous. This CDR3 has 15 residues. V lost 2 bases and J 6 bases, leaving 16 bases between the germline ends. Germline loops: CDR1 LGHDT, CDR2 YNNKEL (reference sequence).

Notes on this clonotype: The CDR3 does not end in the conserved phenylalanine or tryptophan, so this is likely a read error. No DNA is shown, since the ends of the CDR3 on it are uncertain; the CDR3 is the one TCRdb lists. The chain has TRBV13 and TRBJ1-3; TRBD1 reflects the table's D call only, with no check against the DNA. Per the germline V gene, CDR1 is PRHDT and CDR2 is FYEKMQ (reference sequence). Counting both end residues, the CDR3 totals 10 amino acids. The chain's CDR3 is CASRTGQGNT.

This clonotype showed up just a few times. V and J are TRBV10-3 and TRBJ2-2; possible D gene TRBD2, 5 bases. The V end lost 1 base, the J end lost 1 base, and 16 bases lay between the germline ends. The germline gives CDR1 ENHRY, CDR2 SYGVKD. The CDR3 has 18 residues. The CDR3 sequence: CAISEYGTEGRNTGELFF. The CDR3, as DNA: TGTGCCATCAGTGAGTATGGTACAGAGGGCAGGAACACCGGGGAGCTGTTTTTT.

V is TRBV7-6 and J is TRBJ2-2; D is perhaps TRBD1 (6 bases). The CDR3 runs to 15 residues. V lost 3 bases and J lost 17, with 25 bases in between. The germline V gene has CDR1 SGHVS and CDR2 FNYEAQ. The CDR3 coding sequence is TGTGCCAGCAGCTTTGGGGGCCAAGAGACCCAGTACTTCTTTTTT. Its translation is CASSFGGQETQYFFF. Variable domain in full (rest from reference TRBV7-6 and TRBJ2-2): GAGVSQSPRYKVTKRGQDVALRCDPISGHVSLYWYRQALGQGPEFLTYFNYEAQQDKSGLPNDRFSAERPEGSISTLTIQRTEQRDSAMYRCASSFGGQETQYFFFGEGSRLTVL.

This chain uses TRBV9 with TRBJ2-1, with a weak D call TRBD2 (6 bases). V was shortened by 3 bases and J by 16 bases, with 23 bases between the two germline ends. The CDR3 length is 14 residues. Germline V gene data show CDR1 as SGDLS and CDR2 as YYNGEE. Here the CDR3 reads CASSADGTAENTFF. The CDR3 DNA is TGTGCCAGCAGCGCCGACGGGACTGCTGAAAACACCTTCTTC.